This T cell receptor (beta chain) appears in the sequencing data of a study of blood T cell repertoires in COVID-19. The germline CDR1 and CDR2 sequences are MDHEN and SYDVKM. The CDR3 spans 15 residues. V lost 2 bases and J lost 7, with 17 bases in between. As originally analysed: Nucleated cell number was recorded as an estimate derived from reference gene primer amplification. The data were produced by immunoSEQ multiplex PCR, yet TCRdb's version contains in-frame clones alone and is incomplete. V, J and clone size reflect that table, while D and trimming were determined from the DNA. The table lists fewer than 250,000 clones, 80% of them singletons. Across 20 to 25 US areas, participants ranged in age from 18 to 89 years. In assigning cohorts, the study relied on participant-reported clinical history.

The source material was PBMCs or T cells enriched from blood (not recorded which). The sequence was obtained from a woman aged 40 to 50 with acute COVID-19. This chain uses TRBV28 with TRBJ1-1; D perhaps matches TRBD1 (5 bases). The CDR3 DNA is TGTGCCAGCAGTTTAGGGGGACTGAGTAACGATGAAGCTTTCTTT. Residues: CASSLGGLSNDEAFF.